This passage covers 14 T cell receptor beta chains from one sample sequenced in a study of blood T cell repertoires in COVID-19. Produced via immunoSEQ multiplex PCR; TCRdb's table is partial and in-frame only. The table records 340,000 or so clones, about 83% of them present only once. The sequencing sample was made of peripheral blood. All receptors come from a man aged 30-40 years with active or convalescent COVID-19.

This CDR3 is CASSSSPAGGDEQFF. For the CDR3, the DNA is TGTGCCAGCAGCTCAAGCCCAGCGGGGGGGGATGAGCAGTTCTTC. This chain joins TRBV7-9 and TRBJ2-1; TRBD2 agrees at 10 bases. J lost 8 bases, V lost 4 bases, and 8 bases had no gene match. CDR1 is SEHNR and CDR2 is FQNEAQ in the germline V gene (reference sequence). There are 15 residues in the CDR3.

The chain combines TRBV7-2 with TRBJ1-1; possible D gene TRBD1, 5 bases. This CDR3 spans 14 amino acids. Germline V gives CDR1 SGHTA, CDR2 FQGNSA. Trimming removed 5 bases from V and 3 bases from J, with 13 bases in between. DNA for the CDR3: TGTGCCAGCAGCCGTCGGACAATCTACACTGAAGCTTTCTTT. It codes for CASSRRTIYTEAFF.

The rearrangement joins TRBV7-2 to TRBJ1-2; no reliable D call. Germline CDR1 SGHTA, CDR2 FQGNSA. V lost 5 bases and J 3 bases, leaving 16 bases between the germline ends. CDR3 length: 15 amino acids. CDR3: CASSELSVRHYGYTF. The DNA of the CDR3 is TGTGCCAGCAGCGAATTGTCTGTGCGTCACTATGGCTACACCTTC. The full variable domain, rest sourced from reference TRBV7-2 and TRBJ1-2, is GAGVSQSPSNKVTEKGKDVELRCDPISGHTALYWYRQSLGQGLEFLIYFQGNSAPDKSGLPSDRFSAERTGGSVSTLTIQRTQQEDSAVYLCASSELSVRHYGYTFGSGTRLTVV.

The chain carries TRBV5-1 and TRBJ1-4; D gene unclear. This CDR3 contains 15 residues. CDR1 is SGHRS and CDR2 is YFSETQ in the germline V gene. V was clipped by 2 bases and J by 7 bases, with 15 bases between them. Written as DNA, the CDR3 is TGCGCCAGCAGCTTCGCCAGGCTGAGTGGTGAAAAACTGTTTTTT. Residues: CASSFARLSGEKLFF.

This chain joins TRBV12-3 or TRBV12-4 and TRBJ2-3; D perhaps matches TRBD2 (6 bases). This CDR3 comprises 13 residues. V was trimmed by 3 bases and J by 8 bases, leaving 12 bases between them. The CDR3 region is CASSLAARGTQYF. CDR3 DNA sequence: TGTGCCAGCAGTTTGGCCGCGCGGGGTACGCAGTATTTT.

In its sample, this clone was seen a few times. The V and J genes are TRBV6-5 and TRBJ1-2; the D gene is possibly TRBD1 (6 bases). The germline V gene encodes CDR1 MNHEY and CDR2 SVGAGI. The V end lost 6 bases, the J end lost 10 bases, and 15 bases lay between the germline ends. The CDR3 extends over 12 amino acids. The CDR3 is CASSLLGTNYTF. CDR3 bases: TGTGCCAGCAGCCTACTAGGGACAAACTACACCTTC.

V gene TRBV5-6 combines with J gene TRBJ1-1; D gene unclear. Per germline, CDR1 SGHDT and CDR2 YYEEEE. The CDR3 consists of 14 residues. V lost 5 bases to trimming and J lost 2 bases, with 13 bases between them. CDR3 sequence reads: CASRPGWGNTEAFF. The CDR3 nucleotides are TGTGCCAGCAGGCCGGGGTGGGGTAACACTGAAGCTTTCTTT.

CDR3 loop: CASSLYRGSGNTIYF. CDR3 bases: TGTGCCAGCAGCTTGTACCGGGGCTCTGGAAACACCATATATTTT. The rearrangement uses TRBV5-4 and TRBJ1-3; no firm D call. The CDR3 spans 15 residues. V was shortened by 1 base and J by 0 bases, with 8 bases between the two germline ends. The germline CDR1 and CDR2 sequences are SGHNT and YYREEE (reference sequence). Full variable domain (rest looked up from reference TRBV5-4 and TRBJ1-3): ETGVTQSPTHLIKTRGQQVTLRCSSQSGHNTVSWYQQALGQGPQFIFQYYREEENGRGNFPPRFSGLQFPNYSSELNVNALELDDSALYLCASSLYRGSGNTIYFGEGSWLTVV.

V gene TRBV6-1 combines with J gene TRBJ1-5; D unclear. The CDR3 extends over 14 amino acids. The germline gives CDR1 MNHNS, CDR2 SASEGT. V lost 2 bases to trimming and J lost 3 bases, with 8 bases between them. The CDR3 spells CASSEPRNNQPQHF. CDR3 coding DNA: TGTGCCAGCAGTGAACCCCGTAACAATCAGCCCCAGCATTTT.

This chain uses TRBV4-2 with TRBJ2-1; 9 nucleotides align to TRBD1. The CDR3 runs 21 residues. V lost 0 bases and J lost 2; bases outside the gene matches: 17. Germline CDR1 and CDR2: LGHNA and YNFKEQ. CDR3 sequence reads: CASSQDRDRGSTGRTYNEQFF. CDR3 bases: TGTGCCAGCAGCCAAGATCGCGACAGGGGGTCAACGGGACGAACCTACAATGAGCAGTTCTTC.

The chain couples TRBV5-8 to TRBJ2-2; D is uncertain. V was shortened by 2 bases and J by 6 bases, with 20 bases between the two germline ends. CDR3 length equals 17 residues. CDR1 and CDR2 from the germline V gene are SGHTS and YDEGEE. CDR3 coding DNA: TGTGCCAGCAGCTTCGCCGGTCTGGGTGACGAGGCCGGGGAGCTGTTTTTT. This translates into CASSFAGLGDEAGELFF.

The V and J genes are TRBV4-2 and TRBJ2-7; 11 bases agree with TRBD2. With V trimmed by 2 bases and J by 0 bases, 9 bases remained unmatched. The CDR3 has 18 residues. Germline CDR1 is LGHNA and CDR2 is YNFKEQ. CDR3 nucleotides: TGTGCCAGCAGCCAATGGACGGGCACTAGCGGGGGCTCCTACGAGCAGTACTTC. Translating gives CASSQWTGTSGGSYEQYF.

This chain uses TRBV3-1 (or the pseudogene TRBV3-2) with TRBJ2-3; 11 bases align to TRBD2. The germline V gene has CDR1 LGHDT and CDR2 YNNKEL (reference sequence). The CDR3 is 17 residues long. The V segment lost 0 bases and the J segment 3 bases; nucleotides outside the gene matches: 5. CDR3 in DNA: TGTGCCAGCAGCCAAGATAGACTAGCGGGGATGACAGATACGCAGTATTTT. Translating it yields CASSQDRLAGMTDTQYF.

This clone came up many times. This chain joins TRBV11-1 and TRBJ2-7; 8 bases match TRBD2. The CDR3 runs 14 residues. In germline, CDR1 is SGHAT, CDR2 FQDESV (reference sequence). The junction had 7 bases not matched to a gene; V was cut back by 6 bases and J by 3 bases. In DNA, the CDR3 is TGTGCCAGCAGTTCAGCGGGAGCGCTCTACGAGCAGTACTTC. Protein: CASSSAGALYEQYF.